Listed below are T cell receptor beta chains from one sample, sequenced in a study of blood T cells in healthy people across ages. A single record per CDR3 protein comes from TCRdb applying MiXCR to the 5' RACE reads. The sample lists roughly 1.9 million distinct CDR3 sequences; 35% to 50% were seen once. The specimen sequenced was blood. Receptors originate from a human donor in good health. Both conserved end residues are part of each CDR3. Each record gives: V gene, clone size, J gene, D gene, CDR3 protein, CDR3 DNA. The D gene is left open where the match is weak. Not all rows give a size; the values are once, few, many and, for expanded clones, a class.

V gene: TRBV6-1
clone size: .
J gene: TRBJ2-3
D gene: .
CDR3 protein: CANVGGGNRDTQYF
CDR3 DNA: TGTGCCAACGTCGGGGGCGGGAACCGGGATACGCAGTATTTT

V gene: TRBV7-2
clone size: .
J gene: TRBJ1-5
D gene: .
CDR3 protein: CASSLENIQVQPQHF
CDR3 DNA: TGTGCCAGCAGCTTAGAAAATATACAGGTTCAGCCCCAGCATTTT

V gene: TRBV10-3
clone size: .
J gene: TRBJ2-7
D gene: TRBD1
CDR3 protein: CAISDDRVHEQYF
CDR3 DNA: TGTGCCATCAGCGATGACAGGGTGCACGAGCAGTACTTC

V gene: TRBV5-1
clone size: few
J gene: TRBJ2-3
D gene: .
CDR3 protein: CASSCLGTTDTQYF
CDR3 DNA: TGCGCCAGCAGCTGCCTCGGCACCACAGATACGCAGTATTTT

V gene: TRBV12-3/TRBV12-4
clone size: .
J gene: TRBJ2-4
D gene: .
CDR3 protein: CASSSGPLAKNIQYF
CDR3 DNA: TGTGCCAGCAGTTCAGGGCCTTTAGCCAAAAACATTCAGTACTTC

V gene: TRBV7-3
clone size: .
J gene: TRBJ2-5
D gene: .
CDR3 protein: CASSPQPGTQETQYF
CDR3 DNA: TGTGCCAGCAGCCCGCAACCCGGGACCCAAGAGACCCAGTACTTC

V gene: TRBV29-1
clone size: few
J gene: TRBJ2-5
D gene: .
CDR3 protein: CSVATETQYF
CDR3 DNA: TGCAGCGTTGCGACAGAGACCCAGTACTTC

V gene: TRBV4-2
clone size: .
J gene: TRBJ2-2
D gene: .
CDR3 protein: CASSQVGGPNTGELFF
CDR3 DNA: TGTGCCAGCAGCCAAGTGGGTGGGCCGAACACCGGGGAGCTGTTTTTT

V gene: TRBV5-1
clone size: .
J gene: TRBJ1-2
D gene: .
CDR3 protein: CASGEQALNYGYTF
CDR3 DNA: TGCGCCAGCGGAGAACAGGCTCTCAACTATGGCTACACCTTC

V gene: TRBV4-2
clone size: .
J gene: TRBJ1-1
D gene: .
CDR3 protein: CASSHLQGNTEAFF
CDR3 DNA: TGTGCCAGCAGCCACCTACAGGGGAACACTGAAGCTTTCTTT

V gene: TRBV10-3
clone size: few
J gene: TRBJ2-5
D gene: .
CDR3 protein: CAIRAEGTQETQYF
CDR3 DNA: TGTGCCATTAGGGCGGAGGGGACCCAAGAGACCCAGTACTTC

V gene: TRBV7-9
clone size: few
J gene: TRBJ2-5
D gene: .
CDR3 protein: CASSSLTGETQYF
CDR3 DNA: TGTGCCAGCAGCTCGCTTACAGGGGAGACCCAGTACTTC

V gene: TRBV2
clone size: .
J gene: TRBJ2-7
D gene: TRBD1
CDR3 protein: CASSGTRTGEYEQYF
CDR3 DNA: TGTGCCAGCAGTGGAACAAGGACAGGGGAATACGAGCAGTACTTC

V gene: TRBV27
clone size: .
J gene: TRBJ2-7
D gene: .
CDR3 protein: CASSFGIGRSYEQYF
CDR3 DNA: TGTGCCAGCAGTTTCGGCATCGGCCGGTCCTACGAGCAGTACTTC

V gene: TRBV29-1
clone size: .
J gene: TRBJ1-2
D gene: .
CDR3 protein: CSVVNRRYGCTF
CDR3 DNA: TGCAGCGTTGTTAACAGGCGCTATGGCTGCACCTTC